Sequencing of this TCR beta chain was carried out in a study of T cells expressing NK-cell markers (TCRdb year 2020). A note on the overall study: Eight or nine donors provided sorted CD3+CD56+NKG2C+, CD3+CD56+NKG2C- and CD3+CD56-NKG2C+ T-cell subsets, whose TCR beta-chain repertoires were profiled. Randomly selected healthy volunteers, three men and five women, were used as the eight sequenced donors. Sequencing of the libraries produced 2 x 150 bp reads on Illumina HiSeq 2000/2500, MiSeq or NextSeq. Among the eight sequenced donors, seven were HCMV-seropositive and one was HCMV-seronegative.

The reads were generated on an Illumina HiSeq 2000. 5'RACE template switching, by which a universal primer site and unique molecular identifiers were added, was used to make TCR beta cDNA libraries. cDNA synthesis was primed from the TCR beta constant segment, followed by two successive PCR amplification steps. The study's processing was this. MIGEC was used to demultiplex reads and group the reads by UMI, and MiTCR was used to assemble and quantify clonotypes. To exclude erroneous sequences, any TCR cDNA sequence not supported by at least two reads was discarded. Downstream repertoire analysis used the tcR package, and clonotypes were matched across fractions by CDR3 nucleotide sequence plus V segment. Antigen specificity was annotated against VDJdb with VDJmatch, allowing one amino acid substitution in CDR3. TCRdb reprocessed the sequencing reads and holds a single record per CDR3 protein sequence, with no DNA. The V and J calls were not made by the authors but by TCRdb's processing. The sample has 450,000 to 600,000 distinct CDR3 sequences on record. The biggest ten clones account for 3% to 4.5% of the sample.

From the cysteine through the phenylalanine, the CDR3 covers 13 amino acids. DNA was not recorded. In the germline V gene, CDR1 corresponds to LGHNT and CDR2 to FRNRAP. To determine HCMV serostatus, a commercial ELISA kit was used to detect HCMV-specific IgG in serum. Peripheral blood mononuclear cells were isolated from blood by Ficoll density gradient centrifugation. On the study overall, not on this receptor specifically: In roughly 6 donors, the dominant CD3+CD56+NKG2C+ clonotypes ranked among the top 10 CD8+ clonotypes, making up roughly 1.0-7.0% of CD8+ T cells. Those dominant clonotypes were again the most abundant among CD3+CD56-NKG2C+ cells in several donors, at about 25-65%. Whether the expanded NKG2C-expressing T cell clones were specific for HCMV antigens was left unclear.

With respect to this clonotype: It has no known antigen specificity.

The sample taken for sequencing was blood T cells: a sorted CD56 or NKG2C T cell subset, CD4+ or CD8+ T cells, or bulk PBMC T cells (not recorded which). The source of this sequence is a young man in good health. Donor details come from another sample of the same person, matched by shared clones. The sequence is built from TRBV12-5 and TRBJ1-2; TCRdb returns TRBD1, unconfirmable since there is no DNA. The CDR3 corresponds to CASGLTRGYGYTF.